This T cell receptor (beta chain) was identified in a study of human CD8 memory T cell subsets. Study observations and caveats: Unlike effector memory cells, stem-like memory and precursor exhausted T cells displayed similarly high diversity.

UMI-labeled 5' RACE was used, and it produced the TCR beta libraries. TCRdb re-called the 5' RACE reads; every CDR3 protein appears as one record, without DNA. This table lists more than 6,000 distinct CDR3 sequences. Its frequency marks this clonotype as medium-sized. Its target is unknown. The sequencing sample was made of CD8+ stem-like memory T cells (TSCM and TCM) sorted from PBMCs. This sample's subset: stem-like memory CD8 T cells (TSTEM), CCR7+ PD-1- TIGIT-. The TCR originated in a human donor in good health.

CDR3 residues: CASAKPPGESGNTIYF. The rearrangement joins TRBV12-5 to TRBJ1-3; TCRdb's D gene call, TRBD1, goes unchecked for lack of DNA. The CDR3 has 16 residues. The germline V gene has CDR1 LGHNT and CDR2 FRNRAP.